Below are 14 T cell receptor beta chains sequenced from a single sample in a study of metastatic and nonmetastatic thyroid tumors. Patients underwent thyroid surgery, and none had received any treatment before it. MiXCR re-clonotyped the PCR reads for TCRdb. The top ten hold roughly a fifth of the sample, which has approximately 35,000 clones, approximately 15% seen once. What was sequenced was blood. The source is a male donor with papillary thyroid cancer or a benign thyroid nodule (not recorded which). Some clones in this sample may be carry-over from other donors' samples.

This clone has ten or more counts. The chain combines TRBV4-2 with TRBJ1-6; the match to TRBD1 covers 9 bases. Germline values: CDR1 LGHNA, CDR2 YNFKEQ. The CDR3 consists of 16 residues. The junction had 5 bases not matched to a gene; V was cut back by 3 bases and J by 5 bases. The CDR3 is CASSQTGTGHNSPLHF. CDR3 DNA: TGTGCCAGCAGCCAGACCGGGACAGGGCATAATTCACCCCTCCACTTT.

Only a few counts were recorded for this clone. With a much larger clone just one base away, this may be a read error. The V gene is TRBV10-2, the J gene TRBJ1-5, with 9 positions matching TRBD1. The J call could be wrong; TRBJ2-3 is a better fit for the DNA end. Germline loops: CDR1 WSHSY, CDR2 SAAADI. The CDR3 runs 13 residues. CDR3 sequence (DNA): TGCGCCAGCAGGGGACAGGGTGATCAGCCCCAGTATTTT. Translating it yields CASRGQGDQPQYF.

This clone was detected ten times or more. The chain carries TRBV28 and TRBJ2-5, with D possibly matching TRBD1 (5 bases). The CDR3 contains 13 residues. Germline CDR1 and CDR2: MDHEN and SYDVKM. The V end lost 5 bases, the J end lost 5 bases, and 12 bases lay between the germline ends. The CDR3 is CASSRTFRETQYF. CDR3 coding DNA: TGTGCCAGCAGTCGGACATTTAGGGAGACCCAGTACTTC.

This clone was observed at least ten times. The V and J genes are TRBV5-5 and TRBJ2-7, with TRBD2 matching over 9 bases. The ends lost 0 bases at V and 5 bases at J; junction bases unmatched: 9. Per the germline V gene, CDR1 is SGHKS and CDR2 is YYEKEE (reference sequence). CDR3 length: 16 residues. In DNA, the CDR3 is TGTGCCAGCAGCTTGGCCTCCGGGACTAGCCCTCACGAGCAGTACTTC. Amino acid sequence: CASSLASGTSPHEQYF.

V usage is TRBV9 and J usage is TRBJ2-3, with D possibly being TRBD2 (5 bases). V was trimmed by 4 bases and J by 5 bases, leaving 14 bases between them. CDR1 is SGDLS and CDR2 is YYNGEE in the germline V gene. The CDR3 totals 14 residues. For the CDR3, the DNA is TGTGCCAGCAGCTGGGAAGCTGGAGGAGATACGCAGTATTTT. Protein sequence: CASSWEAGGDTQYF.

This clone was found a few times. The chain couples TRBV19 to TRBJ2-7; TRBD2 is a possible D gene (5 bases). Looked up from germline, CDR1 is LNHDA and CDR2 is SQIVND (reference sequence). The CDR3 runs 17 residues. Between the trimmed V and J ends, which lost 3 bases and 5 bases, there was a span of 23 bases. The CDR3: CASSMGWWSWRTNEQYF. The CDR3 DNA is TGTGCCAGTAGTATGGGTTGGTGGAGCTGGAGGACGAACGAGCAGTACTTC.

This clone appeared many times. The chain employs TRBV6-1 and TRBJ2-5; TRBD2 matches at 13 bases. The CDR3 runs to 14 residues. The J segment lost 7 bases and the V segment lost 7 bases, leaving 6 bases of the junction unmatched. Germline CDR1 and CDR2: MNHNS and SASEGT. CDR3 amino acids: CASTGLAGVGTQYF. CDR3 nucleotide sequence: TGTGCCAGCACCGGACTAGCGGGAGTTGGGACCCAGTACTTC.

In this sample, this clone turned up many times. This sequence joins TRBV27 and TRBJ1-4; the D is unclear. Trimming removed 3 bases from V and 10 bases from J, with 9 bases in between. Germline V gene lookup returns CDR1 MNHEY and CDR2 SMNVEV (reference sequence). The CDR3 is made up of 12 amino acids. Here the CDR3 DNA reads TGTGCCAGCAGTTTCCGGCCGGGAAAACTGTTTTTT. Its translation is CASSFRPGKLFF.

V is TRBV2 and J is TRBJ2-1, with TRBD2 identical over 8 bases. The CDR3 is 17 amino acids. The germline V gene encodes CDR1 SNHLY and CDR2 FYNNEI. Unmatched junction bases numbered 9, after V lost 1 base and J lost 4 bases. Here the CDR3 reads CASSEGTGTRGYNEQFF. In DNA, the CDR3 is TGTGCCAGCAGTGAAGGCACCGGGACTAGAGGTTACAATGAGCAGTTCTTC. The full variable domain, in which reference TRBV2 and TRBJ2-1 provide the parts outside the CDR3, is EPEVTQTPSHQVTQMGQEVILRCVPISNHLYFYWYRQILGQKVEFLVSFYNNEISEKSEIFDDQFSVERPDGSNFTLKIRSTKLEDSAMYFCASSEGTGTRGYNEQFFGPGTRLTVL.

This clone has a handful of counts. The conserved final phenylalanine or tryptophan is absent from the CDR3, which likely points to a read error. CDR3 nucleotides: TGCGCCAGCAGTTTAATCGCGGGCGGGGACTATGGCTACACCTTA. Residues: CASSLIAGGDYGYTL. The chain employs TRBV28 and TRBJ1-2; D is ambiguous. CDR3 length equals 15 residues. Germline V gene lookup returns CDR1 MDHEN and CDR2 SYDVKM.

This clone occurred many times. The J gene is TRBJ1-1, the V gene TRBV6-2 or TRBV6-3; 8 nucleotides agree with TRBD1. Germline V gives CDR1 MNHEY, CDR2 SVGEGT. V lost 4 bases to trimming and J lost 1 base; unmatched junction nucleotides: 2. The CDR3 totals 14 residues. The CDR3 spells CASSWTGRNTEAFF. For the CDR3, the DNA is TGTGCCAGCAGTTGGACAGGGAGGAACACTGAAGCTTTCTTT.

In its sample, this clone was seen many times. The chain is built from TRBV6-1 and TRBJ2-1; 8 nucleotides agree with TRBD2. Per germline, CDR1 MNHNS and CDR2 SASEGT. Trimming cost V 11 bases and J 7 bases; bases outside gene matches: 10. This CDR3 has 13 residues. CDR3 DNA: TGTGCCGGATGGCGGGAGGCCGGGAATGAGCAGTTCTTC. Protein sequence: CAGWREAGNEQFF.

This clone has at least ten counts. The chain uses TRBV21-1 and TRBJ2-3; TRBD1, as called in the table, went unchecked against the DNA. TRBV21-1 is a pseudogene. The CDR3 is 18 residues long. CDR3 DNA: TGTGCCAGCAGCTTCAGTACCGCCAAGCCCGGAAGCACAGATACGCAGTATTTT. This sequence encodes CASSFSTAKPGSTDTQYF.

This clone was picked up many times. V and J are TRBV27 and TRBJ1-5; a possible D gene is TRBD1 (6 bases). V lost 5 bases and J 4 bases, leaving 9 bases between the germline ends. CDR1 MNHEY and CDR2 SMNVEV come from the germline V gene (reference sequence). The CDR3 length is 13 residues. CDR3 sequence (DNA): TGTGCCAGCAGTCTACAGGGTAATCAGCCCCAGCATTTT. It codes for CASSLQGNQPQHF.